Listed here are 28 T cell receptor beta chains from one sample, sequenced in a study of T cell responses to AZD1222 COVID-19 vaccine. TCRdb's table, derived via immunoSEQ multiplex PCR, lists solely in-frame clones and lacks some. Among about 160,000 clones listed, around 92% were seen once. Here the sequenced sample was peripheral blood, taken on day 0 of MenACWY control vaccination. All receptors derive from an adult in good health.

The chain combines TRBV24-1 with TRBJ1-3, with D unresolved. The CDR3 totals 15 residues. CDR1 is KGHDR, CDR2 SFDVKD, per germline. Deletions cut 5 bases from V and 0 bases from J, with 10 bases between. CDR3 coding DNA: TGTGCCACCAGTGGTGGAAGGAGCTCTGGAAACACCATATATTTT. It codes for CATSGGRSSGNTIYF.

The rearrangement links TRBV3-1 (or the pseudogene TRBV3-2) to TRBJ1-4; no definite D call. Germline V gene sequence: CDR1 LGHDT, CDR2 YNNKEL (reference sequence). The CDR3 is 13 amino acids. Trimming took off 4 bases at V and 5 bases at J, with 8 bases between the two ends. CDR3 region: CASSLDLNEKLFF. For the CDR3, the DNA is TGTGCCAGCAGCCTTGACCTAAATGAAAAACTGTTTTTT.

The chain links TRBV19 to TRBJ2-7, with a possible D match to TRBD2 (6 bases). Germline CDR1 and CDR2: LNHDA and SQIVND (reference sequence). Trimming pared 3 bases from V and 1 base from J, leaving 13 bases between. This CDR3 comprises 15 residues. CDR3: CASSIRGSGSYEQYF. The CDR3 nucleotides are TGTGCCAGTAGTATTCGGGGGAGTGGGTCCTACGAGCAGTACTTC.

V usage is TRBV5-1 and J usage is TRBJ2-7, with TRBD1 matching 8 bases. The V and J ends lost 4 bases and 3 bases, in that order; junction bases with no gene match: 6. CDR3 length equals 14 residues. In germline, CDR1 is SGHRS, CDR2 YFSETQ. The CDR3 spells CASSPMDRVYEQYF. CDR3 nucleotide sequence: TGCGCCAGCAGCCCGATGGACAGGGTCTACGAGCAGTACTTC.

This chain joins TRBV10-3 and TRBJ2-1; a possible D gene is TRBD1 (6 bases). The CDR3 consists of 15 residues. With 3 bases removed from V and 2 bases from J, the gap between germline ends came to 11 bases. Germline assignment: CDR1 ENHRY and CDR2 SYGVKD. The chain's CDR3 is CAISDQTGTYNEQFF. The CDR3 coding sequence is TGTGCCATCAGTGACCAGACAGGTACCTACAATGAGCAGTTCTTC.

V is TRBV6-5 and J is TRBJ2-2, with D perhaps TRBD2 (5 bases). V lost 7 bases and J lost 0, with 12 bases in between. Per germline, CDR1 MNHEY and CDR2 SVGAGI. CDR3 length: 15 residues. The CDR3 bases are TGTGCCAGCATCACGCCGGGGACGAACACCGGGGAGCTGTTTTTT. Protein sequence: CASITPGTNTGELFF.

DNA for the CDR3: TGTGCCAGCAGTCCTGGCGGCGATAATTCACCCCTCCACTTT. Protein sequence: CASSPGGDNSPLHF. The chain carries TRBV28 and TRBJ1-6; D remains ambiguous. CDR1 is MDHEN and CDR2 is SYDVKM in the germline V gene. V gave up 5 bases and J gave up 5 bases, with 10 bases separating them. The CDR3 contains 14 residues.

This clone was seen only once. The CDR3 bases are TGTGCCAGCAGCCTAGGTGGTAGCACAGATACGCAGTATTTT. As protein: CASSLGGSTDTQYF. The J gene is TRBJ2-3, the V gene TRBV14; no reliable D call. Looked up from germline, CDR1 is SGHDN and CDR2 is FVKESK. The CDR3 length is 14 residues. V shed 4 bases and J shed 0 bases, with 8 bases lying between them. The variable domain in full, completed from reference TRBV14 and TRBJ2-3, reads EAGVTQFPSHSVIEKGQTVTLRCDPISGHDNLYWYRRVMGKEIKFLLHFVKESKQDESGMPNNRFLAERTGGTYSTLKVQPAELEDSGVYFCASSLGGSTDTQYFGPGTRLTVL.

V and J are TRBV27 and TRBJ2-7; 7 bases agree with TRBD2. V dropped 7 bases and J dropped 4; count of bases not matched to a gene: 13. In germline, CDR1 is MNHEY, CDR2 SMNVEV (reference sequence). The CDR3 is 15 residues long. Here the CDR3 reads CASTPAGGRRYEQYF. Written as DNA, the CDR3 is TGTGCCAGCACCCCAGCGGGCGGGAGAAGGTACGAGCAGTACTTC.

The CDR3 coding sequence is TGTGCCAGCAGCTCTCCACAGATAAGCGGGGGGGACTATGGCTACACCTTC. It codes for CASSSPQISGGDYGYTF. The V and J genes are TRBV9 and TRBJ1-2; D perhaps matches TRBD1 (5 bases). Per germline, CDR1 SGDLS and CDR2 YYNGEE. This CDR3 spans 17 amino acids. V was pared by 4 bases and J by 3 bases, with 22 bases between.

The chain is built from TRBV30 and TRBJ1-2; tentatively, D is TRBD1 (5 bases). Germline CDR1 reads GTSNPN; CDR2 reads SVGIG (reference sequence). The CDR3 is 13 residues long. Deletions cut 1 base from V and 4 bases from J, with 10 bases between. The CDR3 DNA follows: TGTGCCTGGAGTGGGGGCAGAGCCTATGGCTACACCTTC. It is translated as CAWSGGRAYGYTF.

The sample holds one count of this clone. V is TRBV11-3 and J is TRBJ2-2, with D maybe TRBD2 (6 bases). Germline assignment: CDR1 SGHNT and CDR2 YENEEA. V lost 3 bases and J lost 1, with 9 bases in between. The CDR3 extends over 15 amino acids. This CDR3 is CASSFGLMNTGELFF. CDR3 DNA sequence: TGTGCCAGCAGCTTTGGACTAATGAACACCGGGGAGCTGTTTTTT.

This clone was seen more than once but under ten times. The V call is TRBV28, the J call TRBJ2-5, with TRBD1 identical over 10 bases. The CDR3 consists of 15 residues. The germline V gene has CDR1 MDHEN and CDR2 SYDVKM. V shed 6 bases and J 2 bases; nucleotides not matched to a gene: 6. The CDR3 spells CASRRTGGPQETQYF. The CDR3 DNA reads TGTGCCAGCAGAAGGACAGGGGGACCACAAGAGACCCAGTACTTC.

This clone appeared a single time. The chain carries TRBV10-3 and TRBJ2-1; 10 bases line up with TRBD2. The CDR3 consists of 16 residues. The germline V gene has CDR1 ENHRY and CDR2 SYGVKD. V dropped 10 bases and J dropped 8; count of bases not matched to a gene: 17. CDR3 DNA sequence: TGTGCCACCAGGCAGGTACAGCGGGAGGGCGGGGATGAGCAGTTCTTC. This gives the protein CATRQVQREGGDEQFF.

The chain is built from TRBV10-1 and TRBJ1-5, with 10 bases identical to TRBD1. This CDR3 has 19 amino acids. In germline, CDR1 is WNHNN, CDR2 SYGVQD (reference sequence). Germline trimming cut 3 bases from V and 3 bases from J; bases unmatched to any gene: 14. CDR3 nucleotide sequence: TGCGCCAGCAGTGAACAGGACAGGGGGTTAAAATGCCCCAATCAGCCCCAGCATTTT. Translated, it gives CASSEQDRGLKCPNQPQHF.

The chain uses TRBV27 and TRBJ2-5, with D maybe TRBD1 (6 bases). V gave up 5 bases and J gave up 4 bases, with 17 bases separating them. The CDR3 covers 15 residues. Germline V gene data show CDR1 as MNHEY and CDR2 as SMNVEV (reference sequence). In DNA form, the CDR3 reads TGTGCCAGCAGTCCTACGGACCAGACAGGAGAGACCCAGTACTTC. It codes for CASSPTDQTGETQYF.

Remarks on this clone: The sample carries other DNA sequences with the same CDR3. This sequence joins TRBV4-2 and TRBJ2-6; the D gene is possibly TRBD1 (9 bases). The germline CDR1 and CDR2 sequences are LGHNA and YNFKEQ. The V end lost 4 bases, the J end lost 4 bases, and 20 bases lay between the germline ends. This CDR3 region has 18 residues. The DNA for the CDR3 is TGTGCCAGCAGCCCGGGGGGGACAGGGCACGAGGGGGCCAACGTCCTGACTTTC. It is translated as CASSPGGTGHEGANVLTF.

This clone was detected once. The CDR3 reads CASSRRGTPGNTIYF. The CDR3 bases are TGTGCCAGCAGCCGCCGTGGGACCCCCGGAAACACCATATATTTT. The genes are TRBV5-4 and TRBJ1-3; a possible D gene is TRBD1 (5 bases). Germline V gene sequence: CDR1 SGHNT, CDR2 YYREEE (reference sequence). This CDR3 is 15 amino acids long. Trimming stripped 4 bases from V and 4 bases from J, with 15 bases between.

V and J are TRBV6-2 or TRBV6-3 and TRBJ2-7, with TRBD1 matching over 8 bases. Germline CDR1 MNHEY, CDR2 SVGEGT. J was trimmed by 3 bases and V by 2 bases; bases with no gene match: 3. This CDR3 has 14 amino acids. The CDR3 spells CASSYGGQGYEQYF. The CDR3 DNA follows: TGTGCCAGCAGTTACGGTGGACAGGGCTACGAGCAGTACTTC.

This chain connects TRBV2 to TRBJ1-3, with D unclear. V dropped 4 bases and J dropped 3 bases, with 13 bases sitting between them. This CDR3 contains 15 residues. Germline-derived CDR1 and CDR2 are SNHLY and FYNNEI. CDR3 loop: CASSVNRDRGNTIYF. CDR3 bases: TGTGCCAGCAGTGTTAACCGGGATCGTGGAAACACCATATATTTT.

This chain links TRBV12-5 with TRBJ2-3, with 8 positions matching TRBD1. V gave up 6 bases and J gave up 6 bases; unmatched junction bases: 2. This CDR3 has 12 amino acids. Germline loops: CDR1 LGHNT, CDR2 FRNRAP. DNA for the CDR3: TGTGCTAGTGGGGGACAGGCTGATACGCAGTATTTT. Residues: CASGGQADTQYF.

The genes are TRBV9 and TRBJ2-2, with D unresolved. The V gene's germline CDR1 is SGDLS and CDR2 YYNGEE. The CDR3 consists of 16 residues. V lost 4 bases and J 0 bases, leaving 13 bases between the germline ends. The CDR3 sequence: CASSYGLDANTGELFF. CDR3 sequence (DNA): TGTGCCAGCAGCTACGGGCTAGACGCGAACACCGGGGAGCTGTTTTTT.

The J gene is TRBJ1-1, the V gene TRBV6-5; a weak D match, TRBD1 (6 bases). V lost 6 bases, J lost 3 bases, and 14 bases lay in between. The CDR3 is 14 amino acids. Germline CDR1 reads MNHEY; CDR2 reads SVGAGI. The CDR3 DNA reads as TGTGCCAGCAGCCCCACCCCAGGGGACACTGAAGCTTTCTTT. This gives the protein CASSPTPGDTEAFF.

V usage is TRBV3-1 (or the pseudogene TRBV3-2) and J usage is TRBJ2-1, with D possibly TRBD2 on 6 matching bases. CDR3 size: 15 residues. The germline V gene has CDR1 LGHDT and CDR2 YNNKEL (reference sequence). The V gene lost 4 bases and the J gene lost 2 bases, with 12 bases spanning the gap. The CDR3 sequence is CASSPTRSPYNEQFF. The CDR3 nucleotides are TGTGCCAGCAGCCCGACTAGAAGTCCCTACAATGAGCAGTTCTTC.

This chain uses TRBV12-5 with TRBJ1-5; possibly TRBD1 for D (5 bases). The CDR3 extends over 17 amino acids. Trimming stripped 1 base from V and 0 bases from J, with 13 bases between. Germline-derived CDR1 and CDR2 are LGHNT and FRNRAP. The CDR3 sequence is CASGLGLTDLSNQPQHF. The CDR3 DNA is TGTGCTAGTGGTTTGGGCCTGACAGACCTTAGCAATCAGCCCCAGCATTTT. Full variable domain (missing parts from reference TRBV12-5 and TRBJ1-5): DARVTQTPRHKVTEMGQEVTMRCQPILGHNTVFWYRQTMMQGLELLAYFRNRAPLDDSGMPKDRFSAEMPDATLATLKIQPSEPRDSAVYFCASGLGLTDLSNQPQHFGDGTRLSIL.

CDR3 nucleotide sequence: TGCAGCGTTGATAGAGGGGTCACCGGGGAGCTGTTTTTT. It yields the protein CSVDRGVTGELFF. V gene TRBV29-1 combines with J gene TRBJ2-2, with D tentatively TRBD1 or TRBD2 (5 bases each). V gave up 3 bases and J gave up 4 bases, with 9 bases separating them. This CDR3 has 13 residues. Germline-derived CDR1 and CDR2 are SQVTM and ANQGSEA.

The chain employs TRBV7-2 and TRBJ1-6; 7 bases match TRBD1. V dropped 4 bases and J dropped 10; count of bases not matched to a gene: 4. The CDR3 is 13 amino acids. Germline V gives CDR1 SGHTA, CDR2 FQGNSA. The CDR3 nucleotides are TGTGCCAGCAGCTCCACAGGGGAGTCACCCCTCCACTTT. Its protein product is CASSSTGESPLHF.

The V and J genes are TRBV4-1 and TRBJ2-1; D tentatively fits TRBD1 or TRBD2 (5 bases each). CDR3 size: 17 residues. Deletions cut 3 bases from V and 5 bases from J, with 20 bases between. Germline V gene data show CDR1 as MGHRA and CDR2 as YSYEKL. CDR3 sequence (DNA): TGCGCCAGCAGCCATAGGTCCACGGGATTAGGGGACAATGAGCAGTTCTTC. Protein product: CASSHRSTGLGDNEQFF.